The 14 T cell receptor beta chains below were found in one sample sequenced in a study of T cell responses to AZD1222 COVID-19 vaccine. The data were produced by immunoSEQ multiplex PCR, yet TCRdb's version contains in-frame clones alone and is incomplete. Among 87,000 or so clones listed, 85% to 90% were seen once. The sample here was peripheral blood, taken on day 0 of AZD1222 vaccination. The source is an adult in good health.

This clone was picked up a small number of times. The V gene is TRBV11-2, the J gene TRBJ2-7; D ambiguous. CDR1 is SGHAT and CDR2 is FQNNGV in the germline V gene. Trimming took 3 bases from V and 2 from J, leaving 8 bases between them. The CDR3 is 13 amino acids. The CDR3 DNA reads TGTGCCAGCAGCTTGCAGGACCCCTACGAGCAGTACTTC. Encoded protein: CASSLQDPYEQYF.

This clone was recorded once. The V and J genes are TRBV7-2 and TRBJ1-4; 8 bases fit TRBD1. CDR1 and CDR2 from the germline V gene are SGHTA and FQGNSA. Trimming took 7 bases from V and 8 from J; bases not matched to a gene: 9. This CDR3 contains 14 residues. DNA of the CDR3: TGTGCCAGCACCCCGGACAGGGTTGGAGAAAAACTGTTTTTT. Translation gives CASTPDRVGEKLFF.

This clone was seen a few times. The rearrangement uses TRBV5-1 and TRBJ2-5; D is undetermined. This CDR3 has 13 amino acids. From germline, CDR1 is SGHRS and CDR2 YFSETQ. V gave up 7 bases and J gave up 1 base, with 11 bases separating them. This CDR3 reads CASYNPSQETQYF. CDR3 in DNA: TGCGCCAGCTATAACCCTTCCCAAGAGACCCAGTACTTC.

The rearrangement uses TRBV7-2 and TRBJ2-1; possibly TRBD1 for D (5 bases). Germline V gives CDR1 SGHTA, CDR2 FQGNSA. V dropped 2 bases and J dropped 6 bases, with 17 bases sitting between them. The CDR3 has 16 amino acids. The CDR3 is CASSLTPAGMVNEQFF. CDR3 nucleotide sequence: TGTGCCAGCAGCTTAACCCCCGCAGGGATGGTCAATGAGCAGTTCTTC.

The gene calls are TRBV5-1 and TRBJ2-3; D is perhaps TRBD1 or TRBD2 (5 bases each). The germline V and J ends were trimmed by 0 bases and 8 bases, with 16 bases remaining between them. Germline lookup yields CDR1 SGHRS and CDR2 YFSETQ. There are 15 residues in the CDR3. CDR3 DNA sequence: TGCGCCAGCAGCTTGGGGGGACGAGAGTTAGGTACGCAGTATTTT. Protein sequence: CASSLGGRELGTQYF.

This clone was observed a few times. The J gene is TRBJ2-7, the V gene TRBV7-2; 9 nucleotides match TRBD1. The CDR3 runs 14 residues. Germline V gene sequence: CDR1 SGHTA, CDR2 FQGNSA. V shed 3 bases and J 3 bases; nucleotides not matched to a gene: 3. As DNA, the CDR3 is TGTGCCAGCAGCTTTGGACAGGGGATCTACGAGCAGTACTTC. Translation: CASSFGQGIYEQYF.

The rearrangement uses TRBV12-2 and TRBJ2-7; TRBD1, the table's D call, was not compared with the DNA. TRBV12-2 is classified as a pseudogene. The CDR3 consists of 14 residues. The CDR3 protein is CASRFHRVPYEQYF. The CDR3, as DNA: TGTGCAAGTCGCTTCCACAGGGTTCCCTACGAGCAGTACTTC.

The chain has TRBV5-8 and TRBJ2-1; 7 bases are shared with TRBD2. The V segment lost 1 base and the J segment 2 bases; nucleotides outside the gene matches: 6. Germline V CDR1 and CDR2: SGHTS, YDEGEE. The CDR3 consists of 16 residues. CDR3 nucleotides: TGTGCCAGCAGCTTGTGGTCGGGGGGAACCTACAATGAGCAGTTCTTC. It codes for CASSLWSGGTYNEQFF.

A single count supports this clone. V and J are TRBV7-2 and TRBJ2-2; 10 positions agree with TRBD2. V trimming: 2 bases; J trimming: 4 bases; junction bases outside the gene matches: 4. The CDR3 is 16 residues long. The V gene's germline CDR1 is SGHTA and CDR2 FQGNSA. CDR3: CASSLTSGAGTGELFF. DNA of the CDR3: TGTGCCAGCAGCTTAACTAGCGGGGCGGGCACCGGGGAGCTGTTTTTT.

The chain has TRBV29-1 and TRBJ2-5; D is perhaps TRBD1 (6 bases). CDR1 is SQVTM and CDR2 is ANQGSEA in the germline V gene. The V gene lost 0 bases and the J gene lost 4 bases, with 24 bases spanning the gap. This CDR3 contains 18 residues. The CDR3 loop is CSVEEKPLGHLGGETQYF. The CDR3 nucleotides read TGCAGCGTTGAAGAAAAACCTCTGGGACACCTCGGCGGAGAGACCCAGTACTTC.

The V call is TRBV28, the J call TRBJ2-3; D remains ambiguous. The ends were cut back, 6 bases at V and 2 bases at J, with 12 bases in the middle. Germline V gene lookup returns CDR1 MDHEN and CDR2 SYDVKM. This CDR3 is built from 14 residues. CDR3 DNA sequence: TGTGCCAGCAGGAAGATCCCCGCCACAGATACGCAGTATTTT. Amino acid sequence: CASRKIPATDTQYF. The full variable domain, with the rest looked up from reference TRBV28 and TRBJ2-3, is DVKVTQSSRYLVKRTGEKVFLECVQDMDHENMFWYRQDPGLGLRLIYFSYDVKMKEKGDIPEGYSVSREKKERFSLILESASTNQTSMYLCASRKIPATDTQYFGPGTRLTVL.

This clone appeared a single time. The chain links TRBV9 to TRBJ1-2, with D unclear. The CDR3 consists of 14 residues. The germline V gene has CDR1 SGDLS and CDR2 YYNGEE. V was cut by 0 bases and J by 3 bases, with 9 bases left in between. CDR3 DNA: TGTGCCAGCAGCGTAGCCCTAACCGACTATGGCTACACCTTC. It yields the protein CASSVALTDYGYTF.

This chain connects TRBV21-1 to TRBJ2-7; the table's D call, TRBD1, has no DNA check behind it. TRBV21-1 is a recognized pseudogene. The CDR3 extends over 15 amino acids. CDR3: CASSKVKTGLYEQYF. The CDR3 DNA reads as TGTGCCAGCAGCAAAGTGAAGACAGGGCTCTACGAGCAGTACTTC.

The chain recombines TRBV19 with TRBJ2-2; D gene unclear. V was trimmed by 3 bases and J by 2 bases, leaving 7 bases between them. This CDR3 is built from 14 residues. CDR1 is LNHDA and CDR2 is SQIVND in the germline V gene (reference sequence). The CDR3 sequence is CASSMGINTGELFF. The CDR3 DNA follows: TGTGCCAGTAGTATGGGTATAAACACCGGGGAGCTGTTTTTT.